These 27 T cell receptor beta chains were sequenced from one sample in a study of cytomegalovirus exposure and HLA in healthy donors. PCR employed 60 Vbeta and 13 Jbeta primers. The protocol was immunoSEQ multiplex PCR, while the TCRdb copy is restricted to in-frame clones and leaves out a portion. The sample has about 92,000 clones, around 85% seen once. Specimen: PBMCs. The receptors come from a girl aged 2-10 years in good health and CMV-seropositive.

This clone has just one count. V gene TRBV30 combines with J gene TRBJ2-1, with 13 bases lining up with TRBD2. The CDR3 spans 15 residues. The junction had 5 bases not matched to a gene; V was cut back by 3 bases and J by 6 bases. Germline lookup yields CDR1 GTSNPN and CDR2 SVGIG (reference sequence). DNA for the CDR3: TGTGCCTGGAGGGGCGGACTAGCGGGAGTCAATGAGCAGTTCTTC. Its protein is CAWRGGLAGVNEQFF.

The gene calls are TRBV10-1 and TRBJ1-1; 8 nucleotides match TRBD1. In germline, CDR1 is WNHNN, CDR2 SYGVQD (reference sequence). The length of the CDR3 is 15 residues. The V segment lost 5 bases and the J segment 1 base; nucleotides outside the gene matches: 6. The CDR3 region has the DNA TGCGCCAGCAGTCCTACGGACAGGGCGAACACTGAAGCTTTCTTT. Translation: CASSPTDRANTEAFF.

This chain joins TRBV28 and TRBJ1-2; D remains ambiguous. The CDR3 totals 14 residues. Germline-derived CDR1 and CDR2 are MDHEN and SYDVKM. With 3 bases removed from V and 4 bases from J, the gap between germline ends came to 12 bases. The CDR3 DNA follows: TGTGCCAGCAGTTTGGGAGGAAAGGGCTATGGCTACACCTTC. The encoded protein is CASSLGGKGYGYTF.

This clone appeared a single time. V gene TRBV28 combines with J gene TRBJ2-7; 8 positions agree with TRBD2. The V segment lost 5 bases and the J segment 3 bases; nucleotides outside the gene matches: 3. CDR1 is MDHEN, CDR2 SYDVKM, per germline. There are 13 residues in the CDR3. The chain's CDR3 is CASSTLADYEQYF. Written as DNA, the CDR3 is TGTGCCAGCAGTACACTAGCGGACTACGAGCAGTACTTC.

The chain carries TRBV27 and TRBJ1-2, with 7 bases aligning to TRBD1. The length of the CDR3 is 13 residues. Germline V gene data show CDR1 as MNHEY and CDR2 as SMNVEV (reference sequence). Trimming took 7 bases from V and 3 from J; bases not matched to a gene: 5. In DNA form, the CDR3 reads TGTGCCAGCACCAGACAGGGTGACTATGGCTACACCTTC. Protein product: CASTRQGDYGYTF.

The CDR3 nucleotides are TGTGCCAGCAGTTCCGACAGGTACTCCTACGAGCAGTACTTC. Residues: CASSSDRYSYEQYF. The rearrangement uses TRBV28 and TRBJ2-7; tentatively, D is TRBD1 (6 bases). Deletions cut 4 bases from V and 0 bases from J, with 10 bases between. The CDR3 is 14 residues long. Germline CDR1 is MDHEN and CDR2 is SYDVKM.

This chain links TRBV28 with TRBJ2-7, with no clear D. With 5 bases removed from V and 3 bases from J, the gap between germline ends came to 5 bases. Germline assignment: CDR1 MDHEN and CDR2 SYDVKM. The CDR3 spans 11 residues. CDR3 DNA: TGTGCCAGCAGTGTAGACTACGAGCAGTACTTC. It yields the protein CASSVDYEQYF.

The CDR3 spells CASSEYAGETDTQYF. The CDR3 nucleotides are TGTGCCAGCAGTGAATACGCGGGAGAAACAGATACGCAGTATTTT. V is TRBV6-4 and J is TRBJ2-3, with 7 bases that match TRBD2. From germline, CDR1 is MRHNA and CDR2 SNTAGT. The CDR3 extends over 15 amino acids. The junction had 6 bases not matched to a gene; V was cut back by 3 bases and J by 3 bases.

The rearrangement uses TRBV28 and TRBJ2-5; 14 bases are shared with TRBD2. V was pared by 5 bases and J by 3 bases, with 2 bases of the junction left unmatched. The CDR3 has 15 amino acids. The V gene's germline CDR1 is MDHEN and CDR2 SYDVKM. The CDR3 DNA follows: TGTGCCAGCAGTCCGGGACTAGCGGGAGAAGAGACCCAGTACTTC. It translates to CASSPGLAGEETQYF.

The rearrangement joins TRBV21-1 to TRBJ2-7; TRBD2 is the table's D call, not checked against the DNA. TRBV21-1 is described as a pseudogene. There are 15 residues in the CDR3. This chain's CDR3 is CASSKEGGLSYEQYF. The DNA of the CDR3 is TGTGCCAGCAGCAAAGAAGGCGGATTATCCTACGAGCAGTACTTC.

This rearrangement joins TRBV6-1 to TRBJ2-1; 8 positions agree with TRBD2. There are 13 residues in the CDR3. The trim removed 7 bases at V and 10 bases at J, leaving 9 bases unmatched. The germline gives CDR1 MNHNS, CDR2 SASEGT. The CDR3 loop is CASTEGLVSEQFF. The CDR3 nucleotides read TGTGCCAGCACCGAGGGACTAGTAAGCGAGCAGTTCTTC.

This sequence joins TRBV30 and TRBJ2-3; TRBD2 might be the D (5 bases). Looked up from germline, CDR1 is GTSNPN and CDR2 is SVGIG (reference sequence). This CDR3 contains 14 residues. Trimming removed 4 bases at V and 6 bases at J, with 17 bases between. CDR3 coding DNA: TGTGCCTGGACTCCAACGGGCGCGGGCGATACGCAGTATTTT. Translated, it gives CAWTPTGAGDTQYF.

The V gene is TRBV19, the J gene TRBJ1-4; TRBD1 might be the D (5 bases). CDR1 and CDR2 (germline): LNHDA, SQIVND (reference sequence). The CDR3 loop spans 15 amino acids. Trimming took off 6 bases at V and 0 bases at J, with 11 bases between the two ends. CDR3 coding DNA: TGTGCCAGTAGCCTCAAGGGGACAACTAATGAAAAACTGTTTTTT. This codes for CASSLKGTTNEKLFF.

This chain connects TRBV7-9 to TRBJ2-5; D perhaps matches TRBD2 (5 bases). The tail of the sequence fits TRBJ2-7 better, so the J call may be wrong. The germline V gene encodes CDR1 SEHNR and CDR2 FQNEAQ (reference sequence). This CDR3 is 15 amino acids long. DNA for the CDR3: TGTGCCAGCAGCCTCGCCGGGAATCCATTCTACGAGCAGTACTTC. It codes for CASSLAGNPFYEQYF.

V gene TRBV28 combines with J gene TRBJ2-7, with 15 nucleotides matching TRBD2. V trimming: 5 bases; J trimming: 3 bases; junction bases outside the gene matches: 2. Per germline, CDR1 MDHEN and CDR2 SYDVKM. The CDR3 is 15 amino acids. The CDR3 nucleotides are TGTGCCAGCAGTGGGACTAGCGGGAGGTTCTACGAGCAGTACTTC. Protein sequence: CASSGTSGRFYEQYF.

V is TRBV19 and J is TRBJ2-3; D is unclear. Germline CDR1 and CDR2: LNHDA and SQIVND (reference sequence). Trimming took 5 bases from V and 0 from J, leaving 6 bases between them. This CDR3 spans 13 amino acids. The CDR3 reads CASSLSSTDTQYF. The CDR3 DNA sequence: TGTGCCAGTAGTCTCTCTAGCACAGATACGCAGTATTTT. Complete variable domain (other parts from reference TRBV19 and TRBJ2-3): DGGITQSPKYLFRKEGQNVTLSCEQNLNHDAMYWYRQDPGQGLRLIYYSQIVNDFQKGDIAEGYSVSREKKESFPLTVTSAQKNPTAFYLCASSLSSTDTQYFGPGTRLTVL.

The CDR3 region has the DNA TGTGCCAGCAGCCCCCCCGGGACAAGGAACACTGAAGCTTTCTTT. This sequence encodes CASSPPGTRNTEAFF. The V call is TRBV7-8, the J call TRBJ1-1, with D perhaps TRBD1 (6 bases). V shed 5 bases and J shed 1 base, with 14 bases lying between them. The CDR3 loop spans 15 amino acids. CDR1 is SGHVS, CDR2 FQNEAQ, per germline.

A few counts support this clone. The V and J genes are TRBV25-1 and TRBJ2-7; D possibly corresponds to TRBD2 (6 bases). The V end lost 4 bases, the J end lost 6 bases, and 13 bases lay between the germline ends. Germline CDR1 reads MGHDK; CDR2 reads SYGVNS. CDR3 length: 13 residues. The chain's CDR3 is CASSGQTSGEQYF. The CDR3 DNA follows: TGTGCCAGCAGTGGACAGACTAGTGGCGAGCAGTACTTC.

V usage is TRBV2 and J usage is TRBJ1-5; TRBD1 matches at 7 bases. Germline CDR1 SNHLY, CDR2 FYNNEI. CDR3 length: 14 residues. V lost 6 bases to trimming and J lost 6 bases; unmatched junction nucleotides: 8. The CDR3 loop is CASREDRPPQPQHF. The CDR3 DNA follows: TGTGCCAGCAGAGAGGACAGGCCACCTCAGCCCCAGCATTTT.

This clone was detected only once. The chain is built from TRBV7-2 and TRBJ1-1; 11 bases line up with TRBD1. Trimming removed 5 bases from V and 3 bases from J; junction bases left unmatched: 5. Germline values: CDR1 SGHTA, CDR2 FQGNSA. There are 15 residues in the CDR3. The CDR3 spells CASSPWGQGDTEAFF. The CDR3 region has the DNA TGTGCCAGCAGCCCATGGGGACAGGGGGACACTGAAGCTTTCTTT.

This chain's CDR3 is CASSHRSPRRESNEQYF. As DNA, the CDR3 is TGTGCCAGCAGCCACCGATCACCGAGGAGAGAAAGCAACGAGCAGTACTTC. This chain joins TRBV7-9 and TRBJ2-7; D uncertain. V lost 5 bases to trimming and J lost 5 bases, with 25 bases between them. Germline lookup yields CDR1 SEHNR and CDR2 FQNEAQ (reference sequence). The CDR3 has 17 residues.

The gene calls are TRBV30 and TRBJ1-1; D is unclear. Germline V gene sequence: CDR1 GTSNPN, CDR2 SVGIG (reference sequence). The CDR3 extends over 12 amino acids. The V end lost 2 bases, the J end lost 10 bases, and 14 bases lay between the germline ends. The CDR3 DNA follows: TGTGCCTGGAGTCCCACTGGACTGGGAGCTTTCTTT. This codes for CAWSPTGLGAFF.

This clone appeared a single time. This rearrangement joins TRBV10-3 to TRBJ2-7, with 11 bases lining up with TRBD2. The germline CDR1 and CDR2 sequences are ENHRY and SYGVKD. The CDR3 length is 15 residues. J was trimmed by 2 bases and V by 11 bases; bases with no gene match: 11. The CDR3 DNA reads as TGTGCCGCATATAGCGGGAGGGCCTTCCCCTACGAGCAGTACTTC. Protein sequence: CAAYSGRAFPYEQYF.

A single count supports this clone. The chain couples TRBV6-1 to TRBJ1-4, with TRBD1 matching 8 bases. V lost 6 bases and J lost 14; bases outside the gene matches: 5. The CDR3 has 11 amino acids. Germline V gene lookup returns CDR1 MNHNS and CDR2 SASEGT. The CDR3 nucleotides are TGTGCCAGCAGAACGACAGGGGCGCTGTTTTTT. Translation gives CASRTTGALFF.

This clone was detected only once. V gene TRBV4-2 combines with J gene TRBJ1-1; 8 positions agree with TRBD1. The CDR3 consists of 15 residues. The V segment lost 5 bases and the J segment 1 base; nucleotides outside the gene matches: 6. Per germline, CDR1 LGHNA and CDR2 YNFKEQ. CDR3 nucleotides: TGTGCCAGCAGCACCCGACAGGGGACGAACACTGAAGCTTTCTTT. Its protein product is CASSTRQGTNTEAFF.

CDR3: CASSLRTTEAFF. The CDR3 nucleotides are TGTGCCAGCAGTTTACGAACGACAGAAGCTTTCTTT. The chain combines TRBV28 with TRBJ1-1; D ambiguous. Germline V lookup: CDR1 MDHEN, CDR2 SYDVKM. The V end lost 2 bases, the J end lost 8 bases, and 9 bases lay between the germline ends. CDR3 length: 12 amino acids.

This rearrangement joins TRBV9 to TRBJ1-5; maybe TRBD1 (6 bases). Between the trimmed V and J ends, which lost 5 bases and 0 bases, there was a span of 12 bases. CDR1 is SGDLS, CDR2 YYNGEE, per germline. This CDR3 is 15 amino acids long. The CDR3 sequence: CASRRTVYSNQPQHF. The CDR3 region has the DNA TGTGCCAGCAGGAGGACAGTCTATAGCAATCAGCCCCAGCATTTT.